The sequence of this TCR beta chain was determined in a study of T cells in tuberculosis. The V end was cut by 5 bases, the J end by 3 bases, with 10 bases between. Germline CDR1 SGHNT, CDR2 YENEEA. The CDR3 is 13 residues long. TCRdb's table, derived via immunoSEQ multiplex PCR, lists solely in-frame clones and lacks some. Seen here are 35,000 to 55,000 clones, roughly 96% observed once, and the top ten hold approximately 7.6%. This sequence originates from a donor between 10 and 35 years old with latent tuberculosis or without tuberculosis infection. Source material: PBMCs. The chain recombines TRBV11-3 with TRBJ2-5; D gene ambiguous. The CDR3 sequence is CASSSAGKETQYF. The CDR3, as DNA: TGTGCCAGCAGCAGTGCAGGAAAAGAGACCCAGTACTTC.